The clone carrying this T cell receptor beta chain appeared a single time. Authors' analysis steps: Scientists estimated how many nucleated cells there were by amplifying reference gene primers. Only in-frame clones appear in the TCRdb table, and some are missing; sequencing was by immunoSEQ multiplex PCR. V and J calls and clone size are as listed in that table; D and trimming were resolved from the DNA. The sample lists 200,000 to 300,000 clones, 75% to 90% occurring once. CDR3 length: 13 amino acids. Looked up from germline, CDR1 is SGHDT and CDR2 is YYEEEE. V was trimmed by 0 bases and J by 2 bases, leaving 3 bases between them. The data stem from a study of blood T cell repertoires in COVID-19.

The sequenced material came from peripheral blood. The receptor was derived from a man aged 25-45 years with active or convalescent COVID-19. This rearrangement joins TRBV5-6 to TRBJ2-1; D call uncertain. Written as DNA, the CDR3 is TGTGCCAGCAGCTTGGGGCCCTACAATGAGCAGTTCTTC. It specifies CASSLGPYNEQFF.